Below, 20 T cell receptor beta chains from the same sample are listed, as sequenced in a study of T cell responses to AZD1222 COVID-19 vaccine. Sequencing used immunoSEQ multiplex PCR; TCRdb keeps in-frame clones, though not all of them. This sample yields under 150,000 clones, of which approximately 87% are seen a single time; approximately 1.6% belongs to the top ten. The sequences come from peripheral blood, collected 28 days after the second AZD1222 dose. The receptors derive from an adult who received the AZD1222 COVID-19 vaccine.

The gene calls are TRBV10-3 and TRBJ1-2, with 9 bases fitting TRBD1. The CDR3 consists of 13 residues. J lost 7 bases, V lost 2 bases, and 2 bases had no gene match. Germline loops: CDR1 ENHRY, CDR2 SYGVKD. Here the CDR3 DNA reads TGTGCCATCAGTGAGGGGACAGGGTTTGGCTACACCTTC. Encoded protein: CAISEGTGFGYTF.

The genes are TRBV4-2 and TRBJ1-4; D is perhaps TRBD1 (6 bases). Per the germline V gene, CDR1 is LGHNA and CDR2 is YNFKEQ. V was clipped by 0 bases and J by 8 bases, with 19 bases between them. CDR3 size: 17 residues. DNA of the CDR3: TGTGCCAGCAGCCAAGATACTGCCCGGGGGCGCAGAGAAAAACTGTTTTTT. As protein: CASSQDTARGRREKLFF.

V and J are TRBV4-3 and TRBJ2-3; a weak D match, TRBD2 (6 bases). The germline V and J ends were trimmed by 6 bases and 0 bases, with 13 bases remaining between them. The CDR3 has 15 residues. Germline CDR1 is LGHNA and CDR2 is YSLEER. The CDR3 spells CASRLWGTSTDTQYF. CDR3 DNA: TGCGCCAGCAGGCTGTGGGGGACTAGCACAGATACGCAGTATTTT.

This CDR3 is CASSLGQGVAEAFF. CDR3 sequence (DNA): TGTGCCAGCAGCCTGGGGCAGGGGGTCGCTGAAGCTTTCTTT. The V call is TRBV7-8, the J call TRBJ1-1; 7 bases are shared with TRBD1. Per the germline V gene, CDR1 is SGHVS and CDR2 is FQNEAQ. Losses at the gene ends were 5 bases for V and 6 bases for J; bases not matched to a gene: 9. The CDR3 length is 14 residues.

The chain combines TRBV5-1 with TRBJ2-5; no firm D call. The CDR3 spans 12 residues. The germline V and J ends were trimmed by 0 bases and 8 bases, with 8 bases remaining between them. Germline lookup yields CDR1 SGHRS and CDR2 YFSETQ. CDR3 DNA sequence: TGCGCCAGCAGCTTGGACGCTAGAACCCAGTACTTC. It is translated as CASSLDARTQYF.

This clone has only one observation. The genes are TRBV6-5 and TRBJ1-2, with D perhaps matching TRBD1 (5 bases). Germline V gene sequence: CDR1 MNHEY, CDR2 SVGAGI. Trimming cost V 0 bases and J 8 bases, with 19 bases left between them. This CDR3 is built from 16 residues. In DNA, the CDR3 is TGTGCCAGCAGTTACTCTACTTCCTCATGGGGACGAGGCTACACCTTC. Translated, it gives CASSYSTSSWGRGYTF.

J is TRBJ1-1 and V is TRBV15; 7 bases are shared with TRBD1. This CDR3 contains 12 residues. V trimming: 8 bases; J trimming: 0 bases; junction bases outside the gene matches: 0. Germline-derived CDR1 and CDR2 are LNHNV and YYDKDF (reference sequence). This chain's CDR3 is CATGTVNTEAFF. CDR3 coding DNA: TGTGCCACCGGGACAGTGAACACTGAAGCTTTCTTT.

The V and J genes are TRBV18 and TRBJ2-2; no definite D call. Germline-derived CDR1 and CDR2 are KGHSH and LQKENI. The CDR3 is 15 residues long. V dropped 5 bases and J dropped 4 bases, with 14 bases sitting between them. For the CDR3, the DNA is TGTGCCAGCTCAGGCGGACGGACGCCCACCGGGGAGCTGTTTTTT. Its protein product is CASSGGRTPTGELFF.

The rearrangement uses TRBV5-5 and TRBJ1-2; D perhaps matches TRBD1 (5 bases). The germline V and J ends were trimmed by 4 bases and 8 bases, with 18 bases remaining between them. CDR3 size: 14 residues. CDR1 and CDR2 (germline): SGHKS, YYEKEE (reference sequence). CDR3 in amino acids: CASSKILQGGGYTF. In DNA form, the CDR3 reads TGTGCCAGCAGCAAGATACTCCAGGGCGGGGGCTACACCTTC. The whole variable domain, filled in from reference TRBV5-5 and TRBJ1-2, reads DAGVTQSPTHLIKTRGQQVTLRCSPISGHKSVSWYQQVLGQGPQFIFQYYEKEERGRGNFPDRFSARQFPNYSSELNVNALLLGDSALYLCASSKILQGGGYTFGSGTRLTVV.

The genes are TRBV5-5 and TRBJ1-1; D unclear. Per germline, CDR1 SGHKS and CDR2 YYEKEE (reference sequence). Trimming cost V 1 base and J 1 base, with 11 bases left between them. CDR3 size: 15 residues. The chain's CDR3 is CASSLPRTTNTEAFF. CDR3 DNA sequence: TGTGCCAGCAGCTTGCCACGTACCACGAACACTGAAGCTTTCTTT.

The chain combines TRBV3-1 (or the pseudogene TRBV3-2) with TRBJ2-7; maybe TRBD2 (5 bases). Germline CDR1 reads LGHDT; CDR2 reads YNNKEL (reference sequence). V was trimmed by 2 bases and J by 5 bases, leaving 16 bases between them. CDR3 length equals 15 residues. Here the CDR3 reads CASSQLLGFGDEQYF. DNA for the CDR3: TGTGCCAGCAGCCAACTACTAGGGTTTGGCGACGAGCAGTACTTC.

The chain is built from TRBV4-2 and TRBJ2-2; 11 positions agree with TRBD2. CDR3 length: 16 residues. J was trimmed by 6 bases and V by 3 bases; bases with no gene match: 6. Germline CDR1 and CDR2: LGHNA and YNFKEQ. CDR3 in amino acids: CASSHIAGGAAGELFF. The CDR3 nucleotides read TGTGCCAGCAGCCACATAGCGGGGGGGGCCGCCGGGGAGCTGTTTTTT.

The chain recombines TRBV6-5 with TRBJ1-6; a weak D match, TRBD1 (5 bases). CDR3 length equals 15 residues. Germline V lookup: CDR1 MNHEY, CDR2 SVGAGI. Trimming stripped 7 bases from V and 10 bases from J, with 20 bases between. The CDR3 is CASTKEGGVGSPLHF. The CDR3 coding sequence is TGTGCCAGCACCAAAGAGGGAGGGGTAGGGTCACCCCTCCACTTT.

The rearrangement uses TRBV20-1 and TRBJ1-3; D is unclear. The CDR3 runs 14 residues. Trimming cost V 3 bases and J 2 bases, with 11 bases left between them. The germline gives CDR1 DFQATT, CDR2 SNEGSKA (reference sequence). The CDR3 sequence is CSASNTLTGNTIYF. The CDR3, as DNA: TGCAGTGCTAGTAACACACTTACTGGAAACACCATATATTTT.

The chain joins TRBV28 to TRBJ1-6; perhaps TRBD1 as D (6 bases). Between the trimmed V and J ends, which lost 6 bases and 14 bases, there was a span of 17 bases. In germline, CDR1 is MDHEN, CDR2 SYDVKM. The CDR3 has 13 amino acids. CDR3 loop: CASRDSGREALHF. The CDR3 region has the DNA TGTGCCAGCAGGGACAGTGGGAGGGAGGCCCTCCACTTT.

V is TRBV24-1 and J is TRBJ1-3, with 8 bases aligning to TRBD1. Trimming removed 3 bases from V and 4 bases from J; junction bases left unmatched: 4. This CDR3 region has 15 residues. Germline V gene sequence: CDR1 KGHDR, CDR2 SFDVKD. The CDR3 here is CATSDDTGGGNTIYF. In DNA, the CDR3 is TGTGCCACCAGTGATGATACAGGGGGAGGAAACACCATATATTTT.

The chain recombines TRBV28 with TRBJ1-1; 9 bases fit TRBD1. There are 15 residues in the CDR3. The ends lost 4 bases at V and 4 bases at J; junction bases unmatched: 7. Per the germline V gene, CDR1 is MDHEN and CDR2 is SYDVKM. The CDR3 nucleotides read TGTGCCAGCAGTTCAGGGACAGGGCTGGGCACTGAAGCTTTCTTT. Its translation: CASSSGTGLGTEAFF.

This rearrangement joins TRBV6-4 to TRBJ1-5, with D unclear. The ends were cut back, 2 bases at V and 6 bases at J, with 8 bases in the middle. CDR1 MRHNA and CDR2 SNTAGT come from the germline V gene. The CDR3 totals 13 residues. CDR3 region: CASSDKGSQPQHF. CDR3 DNA sequence: TGTGCCAGCAGTGACAAGGGTAGTCAGCCCCAGCATTTT.

The chain is built from TRBV2 and TRBJ1-6; the D is unclear. In germline, CDR1 is SNHLY, CDR2 FYNNEI. The CDR3 covers 15 residues. Trimming left V 5 bases short and J 0 bases short, with 8 bases between. Written as DNA, the CDR3 is TGTGCCAGCAGTTTCGGGAGCTCCTATAATTCACCCCTCCACTTT. Protein: CASSFGSSYNSPLHF. Full variable domain (rest looked up from reference TRBV2 and TRBJ1-6): EPEVTQTPSHQVTQMGQEVILRCVPISNHLYFYWYRQILGQKVEFLVSFYNNEISEKSEIFDDQFSVERPDGSNFTLKIRSTKLEDSAMYFCASSFGSSYNSPLHFGNGTRLTVT.

CDR3 loop: CASTGGAYNEQFF. For the CDR3, the DNA is TGTGCCAGTACCGGGGGCGCATACAATGAGCAGTTCTTC. This chain connects TRBV19 to TRBJ2-7; D possibly uses TRBD1 or TRBD2 (6 bases each). The DNA end favors TRBJ2-1, so the J call may be wrong. The CDR3 totals 13 residues. Germline loops: CDR1 LNHDA, CDR2 SQIVND (reference sequence).